This TCR beta chain stems from a study of blood T cells in healthy people across ages. Regarding the study as a whole: Long-lived donors exceeded aged donors in naive CD4+ cells and diversity. Donor CMV infection status was unknown, possibly confounding age-related changes in expanded clonotypes. Total diversity from one million sequenced T cells was likely underestimated.

The use of a sample-barcoded 5' primer and a J-beta primer mix characterized a second PCR of roughly 7 to 11 cycles. The authors tagged each cDNA molecule using a template-switch adaptor with 12 random nucleotides. TCRdb called the 5' RACE reads again in MiXCR, with one record for every CDR3 protein. The table has about 720,000 distinct CDR3 sequences, around a fifth seen once; the top ten hold around a fifth. A remark on this clonotype: Its specificity is unknown.

V was trimmed by 1 base and J by 2 bases, leaving 11 bases between them. The CDR3 is 15 amino acids. CDR1 and CDR2 from the germline V gene are MGHDK and SYGVNS. The sequenced sample was blood. This chain connects TRBV25-1 to TRBJ1-2; the D is unclear. The receptor comes from a man between 65 and 85 years old in good health. This chain's CDR3 is CASSESRGDNYGYTF. The CDR3 coding sequence is TGTGCCAGCAGTGAATCCCGGGGAGACAACTATGGCTACACCTTC.